This is a list of T cell receptor beta chains from one sample in a study of control samples from healthy donors and cancer patients. Sequencing used immunoSEQ multiplex PCR; TCRdb keeps in-frame clones, though not all of them. The sample records approximately 69,000 clones, over 85% being singletons. The sample comprised PBMCs. The receptor source for this set is a man aged 55 to 70 with colorectal cancer. Both conserved end residues are part of each CDR3. A D gene is named only where the DNA matches it firmly. Expanded clones are given a class, and other clones once, few, many or no size at all.

j_call | clone_size | v_call | d_call | cdr3_aa | cdr3_nt
TRBJ2-1 | NA | TRBV4-1 | TRBD2 | CASSQQADFPGGGNEQFF | TGCGCCAGCAGCCAGCAGGCTGACTTCCCGGGCGGGGGCAATGAGCAGTTCTTC
TRBJ1-1 | once | TRBV7-9 | NA | CASRRDPNTEAFF | TGTGCCAGCAGGCGTGACCCGAACACTGAAGCTTTCTTT
TRBJ1-2 | NA | TRBV13 | NA | CASSLVGSAYTF | TGTGCCAGCAGCTTAGTGGGTAGTGCCTACACCTTC
TRBJ1-2 | once | TRBV29-1 | NA | CSVPPMGDYGYTF | TGCAGCGTCCCCCCGATGGGGGACTATGGCTACACCTTC
TRBJ1-2 | NA | TRBV18 | TRBD1 | CASSNDLRGERYGYTF | TGTGCCAGCTCGAACGACCTCAGGGGGGAGCGGTATGGCTACACCTTC
TRBJ2-7 | NA | TRBV5-4 | NA | CASSTEGGPYEQYF | TGTGCCAGCAGCACCGAAGGGGGACCCTACGAGCAGTACTTC
TRBJ2-4 | NA | TRBV11-3 | NA | CASRHTGSPNIQYF | TGTGCCAGCAGGCACACGGGTTCTCCCAACATTCAGTACTTC
TRBJ2-1 | NA | TRBV12-5 | NA | CASGLDPGPEQFF | TGTGCTAGTGGTTTGGACCCCGGTCCGGAGCAGTTCTTC
TRBJ2-2 | once | TRBV3-1/TRBV3-2 | NA | CASSQFGGLEGELFF | TGTGCCAGCAGCCAATTTGGTGGGCTCGAGGGGGAGCTGTTTTTT
TRBJ2-5 | NA | TRBV2 | NA | CASSERSGRAQTQYF | TGTGCCAGCAGTGAAAGGTCCGGCCGGGCGCAGACCCAGTACTTC
TRBJ2-5 | NA | TRBV10-3 | NA | CAISVRLEETQYF | TGTGCCATCAGTGTACGGCTAGAAGAGACCCAGTACTTC
TRBJ1-4 | NA | TRBV11-2 | NA | CASSSLMSANEKLFF | TGTGCCAGCAGCTCCCTGATGAGCGCTAATGAAAAACTGTTTTTT
TRBJ2-5 | NA | TRBV7-9 | TRBD1 | CASSSSQGAMVTQYF | TGTGCCAGCAGCTCCTCCCAGGGGGCGATGGTGACCCAGTACTTC
TRBJ1-3 | few | TRBV3-1/TRBV3-2 | NA | CASEGAGGNTIYF | TGTGCCAGCGAGGGCGCAGGCGGAAACACCATATATTTT
TRBJ1-2 | NA | TRBV3-1/TRBV3-2 | NA | CASTRSGGGYTF | TGTGCCAGCACCAGAAGTGGGGGCGGCTACACCTTC
TRBJ1-5 | NA | TRBV4-3 | NA | CASSQDAISNQPQHF | TGCGCCAGCAGCCAAGATGCAATTAGCAATCAGCCCCAGCATTTT
TRBJ2-5 | few | TRBV29-1 | TRBD1 | CSVEVGQGLRETQYF | TGCAGCGTTGAAGTGGGACAGGGGTTACGAGAGACCCAGTACTTC
TRBJ2-7 | NA | TRBV2 | TRBD1 | CASTGLGTGAYEQYF | TGTGCCAGCACAGGACTGGGTACAGGGGCCTACGAGCAGTACTTC
TRBJ2-3 | NA | TRBV6-1 | NA | CASSESDTQYF | TGTGCCAGCAGTGAATCGGATACGCAGTATTTT
TRBJ1-3 | NA | TRBV5-6 | NA | CASSANYNLGNTIYF | TGTGCCAGCAGCGCAAACTACAACCTCGGAAACACCATATATTTT
TRBJ1-5 | NA | TRBV6-4 | NA | CEKTEIRDSNQPQHF | TGTGAAAAGACCGAGATAAGAGATAGCAATCAGCCCCAGCATTTT
TRBJ2-3 | NA | TRBV9 | NA | CASSVGGGISTDTQYF | TGTGCCAGCAGCGTAGGTGGGGGGATTAGCACAGATACGCAGTATTTT
TRBJ1-2 | NA | TRBV6-1 | NA | CASSEGVYGYTF | TGTGCCAGCAGTGAAGGAGTCTATGGCTACACCTTC
TRBJ2-2 | NA | TRBV3-1/TRBV3-2 | TRBD2 | CASSQAPGGGTGELFF | TGTGCCAGCAGCCAAGCGCCGGGGGGAGGCACCGGGGAGCTGTTTTTT
TRBJ2-2 | NA | TRBV9 | NA | CAIGPWGNTGELFF | TGTGCCATAGGCCCCTGGGGTAACACCGGGGAGCTGTTTTTT
TRBJ2-2 | NA | TRBV7-3 | NA | CASRPGGNTGELFF | TGTGCCAGCCGTCCCGGGGGGAACACCGGGGAGCTGTTTTTT
TRBJ2-3 | NA | TRBV9 | NA | CASSVAPMGGGTDTQYF | TGTGCCAGCAGCGTAGCCCCTATGGGCGGGGGCACAGATACGCAGTATTTT
TRBJ2-2 | NA | TRBV11-3 | NA | CASSPYTGELFF | TGTGCCAGCAGCCCCTACACCGGGGAGCTGTTTTTT
TRBJ1-1 | NA | TRBV14 | NA | CASSHTQGVTEAFF | TGTGCCAGCAGCCACACTCAGGGTGTCACTGAAGCTTTCTTT
TRBJ2-5 | NA | TRBV30 | NA | CAWTSGWGETQYF | TGTGCCTGGACTAGTGGGTGGGGAGAGACCCAGTACTTC
TRBJ1-5 | NA | TRBV4-1 | NA | CASSRGGSNQPQHF | TGCGCCAGCAGCCGAGGCGGTAGCAATCAGCCCCAGCATTTT
TRBJ2-6 | NA | TRBV28 | NA | CASNSFSGANVLTF | TGTGCCAGCAACTCTTTCTCTGGGGCCAACGTCCTGACTTTC
TRBJ1-5 | NA | TRBV3-1/TRBV3-2 | NA | CASSQAICCQPQHF | TGTGCCAGCAGCCAAGCGATTTGTTGTCAGCCCCAGCATTTT
TRBJ2-1 | NA | TRBV7-8 | TRBD2 | CASSHTSGSTREQFF | TGTGCCAGCAGCCACACTAGCGGGTCTACCAGAGAGCAGTTCTTC
TRBJ2-7 | NA | TRBV11-2 | NA | CASSLHRAAGEQYF | TGTGCCAGCAGCTTACACCGGGCCGCGGGCGAGCAGTACTTC
TRBJ1-2 | NA | TRBV7-9 | NA | CASSSDFFPHGYTF | TGTGCCAGCAGCTCCGACTTCTTCCCCCATGGCTACACCTTC
TRBJ2-7 | once | TRBV20-1 | NA | CSAPDSYEQYF | TGCAGTGCACCGGACAGCTACGAGCAGTACTTC
TRBJ1-5 | once | TRBV6-5 | TRBD1 | CASSKTGAGQPQHF | TGTGCCAGCAGTAAAACAGGGGCGGGTCAGCCCCAGCATTTT
TRBJ1-1 | NA | TRBV3-1/TRBV3-2 | NA | CASSQGGGNTEAFF | TGTGCCAGCAGCCAGGGCGGGGGAAACACTGAAGCTTTCTTT
TRBJ1-5 | NA | TRBV28 | TRBD1 | CASSSGQGQDQPQHF | TGTGCCAGCAGCTCGGGACAGGGGCAGGATCAGCCCCAGCATTTT
TRBJ2-6 | NA | TRBV18 | TRBD1 | CASSPGQAGANVLTF | TGTGCCAGCTCACCTGGACAGGCTGGGGCCAACGTCCTGACTTTC
TRBJ2-2 | NA | TRBV5-1 | NA | CASSFQSAPGVTGELFF | TGCGCCAGCAGCTTCCAGTCGGCCCCGGGGGTCACCGGGGAGCTGTTTTTT
TRBJ1-2 | NA | TRBV6-6 | NA | CASSYSPGLGGYTF | TGTGCCAGCAGTTACTCGCCAGGCCTAGGAGGCTACACCTTC
TRBJ1-6 | NA | TRBV5-4 | NA | CASSQRTVGNSPLHF | TGTGCCAGCAGCCAAAGGACCGTAGGGAATTCACCCCTCCACTTT
TRBJ2-1 | NA | TRBV7-2 | TRBD1 | CASSLAGQASGGQFF | TGTGCCAGCAGCTTAGCAGGACAGGCCTCAGGTGGGCAGTTCTTC
TRBJ1-1 | NA | TRBV4-3 | NA | CASSPGWGLNTEAFF | TGCGCCAGCAGCCCTGGCTGGGGGTTGAACACTGAAGCTTTCTTT
TRBJ2-2 | NA | TRBV19 | NA | CASTRRPTVTNTGELFF | TGTGCCAGTACCCGACGCCCGACCGTTACGAACACCGGGGAGCTGTTTTTT
TRBJ2-3 | NA | TRBV11-2 | NA | CASSSQGTPSTDTQYF | TGTGCCAGCAGCAGCCAAGGGACACCGAGCACAGATACGCAGTATTTT
TRBJ2-2 | NA | TRBV6-5 | TRBD2 | CASTSAGGWAGELFF | TGTGCCAGCACCTCCGCGGGAGGATGGGCCGGGGAGCTGTTTTTT
TRBJ2-7 | NA | TRBV9 | NA | CASSNRLASEQYF | TGTGCCAGCAGCAACCGACTCGCTTCCGAGCAGTACTTC
TRBJ2-1 | NA | TRBV27 | NA | CASGGAYNEQFF | TGTGCCAGCGGCGGGGCTTACAATGAGCAGTTCTTC
TRBJ2-3 | NA | TRBV11-3 | NA | CASSLGAPLGTDTQYF | TGTGCCAGCAGCTTAGGTGCACCCCTGGGCACAGATACGCAGTATTTT
TRBJ2-2 | NA | TRBV5-1 | TRBD1 | CASSLGIDRVTGELFF | TGCGCCAGCAGCTTGGGAATAGACAGGGTAACCGGGGAGCTGTTTTTT
TRBJ1-6 | NA | TRBV27 | NA | CASSPLGASNNSPLHF | TGTGCCAGCAGTCCCCTGGGGGCATCAAATAATTCACCCCTCCACTTT
TRBJ2-5 | NA | TRBV7-9 | TRBD2 | CASSPRMLAEETQYF | TGTGCCAGCAGCCCCCGAATGCTAGCGGAAGAGACCCAGTACTTC
TRBJ1-3 | NA | TRBV25-1 | NA | CASSSGNTIYF | TGTGCCAGCAGCTCTGGAAACACCATATATTTT